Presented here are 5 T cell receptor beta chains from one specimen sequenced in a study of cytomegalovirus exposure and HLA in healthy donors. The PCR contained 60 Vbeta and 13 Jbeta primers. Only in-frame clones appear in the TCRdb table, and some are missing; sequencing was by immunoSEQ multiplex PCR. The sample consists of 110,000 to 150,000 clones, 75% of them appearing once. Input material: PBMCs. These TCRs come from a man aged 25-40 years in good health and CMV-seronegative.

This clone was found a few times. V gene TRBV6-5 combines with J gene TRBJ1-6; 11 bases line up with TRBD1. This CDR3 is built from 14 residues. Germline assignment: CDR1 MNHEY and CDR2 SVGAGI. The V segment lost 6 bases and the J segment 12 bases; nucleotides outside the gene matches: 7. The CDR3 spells CASSLDRGRGPLHF. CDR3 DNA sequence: TGTGCCAGCAGCCTGGACAGGGGGCGCGGACCCCTCCACTTT.

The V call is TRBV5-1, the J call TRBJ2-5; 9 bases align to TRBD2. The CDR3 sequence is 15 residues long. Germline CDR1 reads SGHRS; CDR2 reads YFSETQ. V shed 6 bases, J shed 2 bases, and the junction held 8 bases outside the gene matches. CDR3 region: CASTSQRGDQETQYF. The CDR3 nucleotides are TGCGCCAGCACCTCCCAGCGGGGGGATCAAGAGACCCAGTACTTC.

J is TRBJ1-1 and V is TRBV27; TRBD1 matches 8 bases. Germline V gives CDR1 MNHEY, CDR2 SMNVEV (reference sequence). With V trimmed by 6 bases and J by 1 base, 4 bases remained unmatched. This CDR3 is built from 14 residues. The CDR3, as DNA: TGTGCCAGCAGGACAGGGGTGGGGAACACTGAAGCTTTCTTT. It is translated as CASRTGVGNTEAFF.

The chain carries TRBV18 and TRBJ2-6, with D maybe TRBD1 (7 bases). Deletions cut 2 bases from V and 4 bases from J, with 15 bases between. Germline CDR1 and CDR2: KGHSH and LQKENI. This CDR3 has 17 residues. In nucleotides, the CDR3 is TGTGCCAGCTCACCAACGGCAGGGGGAGGAGGGGCCAACGTCCTGACTTTC. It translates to CASSPTAGGGGANVLTF.

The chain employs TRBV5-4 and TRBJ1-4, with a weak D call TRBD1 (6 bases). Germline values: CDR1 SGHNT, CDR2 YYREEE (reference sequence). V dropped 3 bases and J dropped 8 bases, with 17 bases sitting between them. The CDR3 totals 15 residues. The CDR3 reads CASSSAQGGNEKLFF. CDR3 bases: TGTGCCAGCAGCTCCGCACAGGGTGGTAACGAAAAACTGTTTTTT.